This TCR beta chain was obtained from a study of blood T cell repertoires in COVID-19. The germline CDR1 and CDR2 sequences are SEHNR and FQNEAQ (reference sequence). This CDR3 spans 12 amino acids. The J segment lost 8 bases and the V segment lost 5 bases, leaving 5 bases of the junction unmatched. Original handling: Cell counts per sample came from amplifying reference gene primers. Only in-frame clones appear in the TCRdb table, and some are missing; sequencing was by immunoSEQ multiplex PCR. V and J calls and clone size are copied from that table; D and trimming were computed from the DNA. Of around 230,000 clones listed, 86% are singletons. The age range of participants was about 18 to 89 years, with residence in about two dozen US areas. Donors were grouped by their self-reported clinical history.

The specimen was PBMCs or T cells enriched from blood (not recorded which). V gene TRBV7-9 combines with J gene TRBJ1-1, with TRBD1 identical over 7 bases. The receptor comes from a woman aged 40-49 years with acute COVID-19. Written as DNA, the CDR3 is TGTGCCAGCAGCAAACAGGGGTCGGAAGCTTTCTTT. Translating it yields CASSKQGSEAFF.